This T cell receptor beta chain was identified during a study of beta chain features in type 1 diabetes. Overall study: Taken together, all samples contributed 107,917,701 examined sorted cells. Study-wide results and limits: Compared with healthy donors, patients appeared to share more similar naive, central memory and regulatory TCRB repertoires.

For this clone: Its antigen is unknown.

Sequencing targeted expressed TCRB transcripts, as all isolated RNA had been reverse transcribed. Profiled with immunoSEQ multiplex PCR; TCRdb holds only in-frame clones, not every one. The sample records 130,000 to 150,000 clones, 10% being singletons. The sequencing sample was made of naive CD4+ T cells from blood. The TCR comes from a man in his late teens or twenties in good health.

The CDR3 spells CASSVDTNYGYTF. The CDR3 DNA reads as TGTGCCAGCAGCGTGGACACAAACTATGGCTACACCTTC. This sequence joins TRBV7-2 and TRBJ1-2; D is possibly TRBD1 (5 bases). Germline lookup yields CDR1 SGHTA and CDR2 FQGNSA. V dropped 5 bases and J dropped 2 bases, with 9 bases sitting between them. This CDR3 region has 13 residues.